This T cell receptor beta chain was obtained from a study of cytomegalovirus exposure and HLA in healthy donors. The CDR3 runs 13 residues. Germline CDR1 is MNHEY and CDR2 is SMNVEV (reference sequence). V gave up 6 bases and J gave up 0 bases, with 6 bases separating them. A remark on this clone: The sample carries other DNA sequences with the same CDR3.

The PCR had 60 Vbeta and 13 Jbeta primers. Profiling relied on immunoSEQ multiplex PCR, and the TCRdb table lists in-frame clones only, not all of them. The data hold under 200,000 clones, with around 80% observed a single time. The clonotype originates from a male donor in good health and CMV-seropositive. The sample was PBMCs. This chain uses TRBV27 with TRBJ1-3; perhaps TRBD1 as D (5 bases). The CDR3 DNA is TGTGCCAGCAGAGGACACTCTGGAAACACCATATATTTT. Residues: CASRGHSGNTIYF.